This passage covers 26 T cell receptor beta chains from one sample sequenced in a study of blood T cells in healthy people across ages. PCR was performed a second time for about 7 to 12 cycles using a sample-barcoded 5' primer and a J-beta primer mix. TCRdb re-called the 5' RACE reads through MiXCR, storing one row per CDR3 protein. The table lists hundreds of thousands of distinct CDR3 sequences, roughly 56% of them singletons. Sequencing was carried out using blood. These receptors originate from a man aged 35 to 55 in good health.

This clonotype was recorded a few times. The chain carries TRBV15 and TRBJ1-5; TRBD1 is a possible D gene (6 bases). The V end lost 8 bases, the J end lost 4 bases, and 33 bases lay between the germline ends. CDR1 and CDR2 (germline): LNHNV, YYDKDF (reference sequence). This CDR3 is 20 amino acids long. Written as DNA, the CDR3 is TGTGCCACCGGGAAAGGTTCGACGCGTCGGTACGGGGGCCAAAATCAGCCCCAGCATTTT. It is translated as CATGKGSTRRYGGQNQPQHF.

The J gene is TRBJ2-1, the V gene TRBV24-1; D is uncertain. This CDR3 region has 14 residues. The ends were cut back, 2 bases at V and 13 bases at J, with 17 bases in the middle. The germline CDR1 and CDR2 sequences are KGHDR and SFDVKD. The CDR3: CATSDSGPQETQFF. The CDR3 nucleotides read TGTGCCACCAGTGATTCCGGGCCACAAGAGACCCAGTTCTTC.

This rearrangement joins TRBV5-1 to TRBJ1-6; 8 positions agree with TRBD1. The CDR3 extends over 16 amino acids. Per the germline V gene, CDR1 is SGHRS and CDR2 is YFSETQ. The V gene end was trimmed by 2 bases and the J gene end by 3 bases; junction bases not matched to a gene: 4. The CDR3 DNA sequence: TGCGCCAGCAGCTTTGGACAGGGAGTCTATAATTCACCCCTCCACTTT. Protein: CASSFGQGVYNSPLHF.

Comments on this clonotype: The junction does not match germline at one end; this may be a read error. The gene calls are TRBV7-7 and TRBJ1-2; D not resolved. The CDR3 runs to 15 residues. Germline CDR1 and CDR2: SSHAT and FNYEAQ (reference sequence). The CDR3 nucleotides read TGTGCTAGCAGTTACGACCCGTGGTGGTACTATGGCTACACCTTC. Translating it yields CASSYDPWWYYGYTF.

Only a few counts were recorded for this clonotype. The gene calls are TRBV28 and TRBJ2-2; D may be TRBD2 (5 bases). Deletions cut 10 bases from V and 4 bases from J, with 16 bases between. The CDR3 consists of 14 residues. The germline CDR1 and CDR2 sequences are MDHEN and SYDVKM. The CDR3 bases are TGTGCCACCCACGGCGTCAGCGGCACCGGGGAGCTGTTTTTT. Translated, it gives CATHGVSGTGELFF.

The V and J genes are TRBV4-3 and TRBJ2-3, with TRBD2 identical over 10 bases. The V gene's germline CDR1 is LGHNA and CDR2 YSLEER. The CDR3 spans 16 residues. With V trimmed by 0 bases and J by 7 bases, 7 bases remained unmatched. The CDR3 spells CASSQDLAGVGNTQYF. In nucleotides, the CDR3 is TGCGCCAGCAGCCAAGATCTAGCGGGAGTGGGAAATACGCAGTATTTT.

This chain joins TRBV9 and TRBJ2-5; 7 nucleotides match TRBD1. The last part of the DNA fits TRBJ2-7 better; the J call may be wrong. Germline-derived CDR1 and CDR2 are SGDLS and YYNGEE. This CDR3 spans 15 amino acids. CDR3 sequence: CASSGRQGRIYEQYF. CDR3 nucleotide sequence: TGTGCCAGCAGCGGCCGACAGGGCCGAATCTACGAGCAGTACTTC.

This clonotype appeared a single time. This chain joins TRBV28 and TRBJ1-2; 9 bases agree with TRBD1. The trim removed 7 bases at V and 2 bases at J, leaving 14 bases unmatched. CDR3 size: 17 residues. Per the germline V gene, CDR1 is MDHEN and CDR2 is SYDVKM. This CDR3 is CASTDVRQGGVNYGYTF. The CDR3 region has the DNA TGTGCCAGCACCGACGTGCGACAGGGGGGCGTCAACTATGGCTACACCTTC.

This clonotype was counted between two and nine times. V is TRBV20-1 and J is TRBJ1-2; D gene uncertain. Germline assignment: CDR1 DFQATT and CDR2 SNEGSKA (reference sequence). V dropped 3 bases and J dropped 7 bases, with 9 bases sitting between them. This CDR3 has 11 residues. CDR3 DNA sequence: TGCAGTGCTAGCAGGACGAGTGGCTACACCTTC. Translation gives CSASRTSGYTF.

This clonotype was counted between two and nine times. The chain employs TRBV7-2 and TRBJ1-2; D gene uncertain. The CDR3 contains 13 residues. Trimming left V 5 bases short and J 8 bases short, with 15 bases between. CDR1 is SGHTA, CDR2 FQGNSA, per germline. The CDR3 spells CASSPNREGGYTF. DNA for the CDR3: TGTGCCAGCAGCCCAAACCGGGAAGGGGGCTACACCTTC.

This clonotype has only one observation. As DNA, the CDR3 is TGTGCCAGCCTTGACGGCGGGAGAGGGACGAGAGCAGATACGCAGTATTTT. Protein: CASLDGGRGTRADTQYF. The rearrangement joins TRBV12-3 or TRBV12-4 to TRBJ2-3; 7 nucleotides agree with TRBD2. The V gene end was trimmed by 8 bases and the J gene end by 4 bases; junction bases not matched to a gene: 18. CDR3 length: 17 residues.

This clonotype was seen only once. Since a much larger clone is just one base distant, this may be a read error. The CDR3 nucleotides read TGTGCCAGCGGTGAGCAGTACTTC. This sequence encodes CASGEQYF. V and J are TRBV12-3 or TRBV12-4 and TRBJ2-5; D ambiguous. The CDR3 is made up of 8 amino acids. V was clipped by 8 bases and J by 11 bases, with 6 bases between them.

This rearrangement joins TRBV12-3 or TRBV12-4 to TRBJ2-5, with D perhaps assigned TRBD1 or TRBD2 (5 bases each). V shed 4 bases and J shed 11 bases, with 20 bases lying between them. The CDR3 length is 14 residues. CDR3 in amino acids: CASSSSGTNNEQYF. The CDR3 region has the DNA TGTGCCAGCAGTTCATCCGGGACGAACAATGAGCAGTACTTC.

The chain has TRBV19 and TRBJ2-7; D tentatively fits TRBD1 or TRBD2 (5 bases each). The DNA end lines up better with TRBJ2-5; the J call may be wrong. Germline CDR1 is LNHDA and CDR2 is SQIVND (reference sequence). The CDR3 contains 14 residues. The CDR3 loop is CASSIRGRVETQYF. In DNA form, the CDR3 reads TGTGCCAGTAGTATACGGGGCAGGGTGGAGACCCAGTACTTC.

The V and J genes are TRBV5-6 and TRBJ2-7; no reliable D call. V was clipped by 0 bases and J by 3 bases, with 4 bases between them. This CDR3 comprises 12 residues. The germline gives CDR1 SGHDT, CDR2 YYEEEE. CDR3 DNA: TGTGCCAGCAGCTTGGCAAACTACGAGCAGTACTTC. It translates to CASSLANYEQYF.

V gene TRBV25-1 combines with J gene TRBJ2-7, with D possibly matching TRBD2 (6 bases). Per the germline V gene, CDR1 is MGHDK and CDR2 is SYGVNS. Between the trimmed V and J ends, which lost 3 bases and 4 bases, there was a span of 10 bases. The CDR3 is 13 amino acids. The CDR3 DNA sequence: TGTGCCAGCAGTGATCGGGGGTATTACGAGCAGTACTTC. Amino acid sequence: CASSDRGYYEQYF.

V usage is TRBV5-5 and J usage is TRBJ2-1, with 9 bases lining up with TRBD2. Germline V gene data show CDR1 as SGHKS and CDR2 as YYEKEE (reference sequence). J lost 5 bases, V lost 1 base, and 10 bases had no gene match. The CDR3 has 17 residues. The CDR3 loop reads CASSLRYAGGPDNEQFF. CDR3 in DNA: TGTGCCAGCAGCTTGCGGTATGCGGGAGGGCCCGACAATGAGCAGTTCTTC.

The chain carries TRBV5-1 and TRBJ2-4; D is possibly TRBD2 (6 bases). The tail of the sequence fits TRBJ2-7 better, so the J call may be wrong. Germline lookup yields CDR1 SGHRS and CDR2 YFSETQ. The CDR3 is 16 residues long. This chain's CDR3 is CASSLEVRGGVYEQYF. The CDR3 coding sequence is TGCGCCAGCAGCTTGGAGGTCCGAGGAGGGGTCTACGAGCAGTACTTC.

CDR3 protein: CASSQDAGRDYEQYF. The CDR3 nucleotides are TGCGCCAGCAGCCAAGATGCCGGGCGTGATTACGAGCAGTACTTC. This sequence joins TRBV4-1 and TRBJ2-7, with D unclear. CDR1 MGHRA and CDR2 YSYEKL come from the germline V gene. This CDR3 contains 15 residues. V was shortened by 0 bases and J by 4 bases, with 13 bases between the two germline ends.

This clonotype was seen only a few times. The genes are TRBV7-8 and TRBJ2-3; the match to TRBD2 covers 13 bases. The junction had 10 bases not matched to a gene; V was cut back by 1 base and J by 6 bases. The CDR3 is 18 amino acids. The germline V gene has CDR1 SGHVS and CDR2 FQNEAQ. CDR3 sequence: CASSLEAGLAGVADTQYF. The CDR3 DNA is TGTGCCAGCAGCTTAGAGGCCGGACTAGCGGGAGTAGCGGATACGCAGTATTTT.

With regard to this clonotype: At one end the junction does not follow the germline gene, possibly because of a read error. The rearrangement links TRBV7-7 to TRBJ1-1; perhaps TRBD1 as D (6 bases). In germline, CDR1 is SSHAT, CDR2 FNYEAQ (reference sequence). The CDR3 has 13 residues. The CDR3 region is CASSRDIGTEAFF. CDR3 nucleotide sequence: TGTGCTAGCAGCCGGGACATAGGCACTGAAGCTTTCTTT.

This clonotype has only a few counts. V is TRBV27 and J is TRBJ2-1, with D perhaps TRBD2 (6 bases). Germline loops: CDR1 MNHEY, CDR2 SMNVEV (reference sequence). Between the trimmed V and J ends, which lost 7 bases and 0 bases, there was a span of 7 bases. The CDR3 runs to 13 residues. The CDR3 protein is CASTGGSYNEQFF. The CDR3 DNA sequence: TGTGCCAGCACCGGGGGCTCCTACAATGAGCAGTTCTTC.

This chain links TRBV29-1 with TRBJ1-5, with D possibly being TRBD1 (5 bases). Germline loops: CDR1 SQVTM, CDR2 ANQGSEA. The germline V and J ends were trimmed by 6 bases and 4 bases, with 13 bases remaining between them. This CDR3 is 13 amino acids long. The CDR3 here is CSVQTPGNQPQHF. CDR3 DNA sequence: TGCAGCGTCCAAACCCCAGGGAATCAGCCCCAGCATTTT. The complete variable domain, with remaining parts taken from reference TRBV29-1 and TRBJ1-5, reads SAVISQKPSRDICQRGTSLTIQCQVDSQVTMMFWYRQQPGQSLTLIATANQGSEATYESGFVIDKFPISRPNLTFSTLTVSNMSPEDSSIYLCSVQTPGNQPQHFGDGTRLSIL.

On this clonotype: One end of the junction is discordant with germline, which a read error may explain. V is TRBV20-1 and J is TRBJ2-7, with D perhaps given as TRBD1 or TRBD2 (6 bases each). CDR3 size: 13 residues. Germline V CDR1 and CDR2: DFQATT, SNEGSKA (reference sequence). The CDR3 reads CSAVLGGSYDQYF. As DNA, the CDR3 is TGCAGTGCTGTCTTGGGGGGCTCCTACGATCAGTACTTC.

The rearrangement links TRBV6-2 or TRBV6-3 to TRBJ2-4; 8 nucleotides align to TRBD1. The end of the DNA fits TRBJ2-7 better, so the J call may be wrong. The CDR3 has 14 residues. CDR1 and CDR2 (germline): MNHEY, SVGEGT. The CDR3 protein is CASSGQGSDVEQYF. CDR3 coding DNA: TGTGCCAGCAGCGGACAGGGAAGCGATGTCGAGCAGTACTTC.

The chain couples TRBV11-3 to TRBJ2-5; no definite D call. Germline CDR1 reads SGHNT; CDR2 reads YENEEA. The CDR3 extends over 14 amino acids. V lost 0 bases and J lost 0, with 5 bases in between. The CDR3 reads CASSLEAYQETQYF. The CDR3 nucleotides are TGTGCCAGCAGCTTAGAAGCCTACCAAGAGACCCAGTACTTC.